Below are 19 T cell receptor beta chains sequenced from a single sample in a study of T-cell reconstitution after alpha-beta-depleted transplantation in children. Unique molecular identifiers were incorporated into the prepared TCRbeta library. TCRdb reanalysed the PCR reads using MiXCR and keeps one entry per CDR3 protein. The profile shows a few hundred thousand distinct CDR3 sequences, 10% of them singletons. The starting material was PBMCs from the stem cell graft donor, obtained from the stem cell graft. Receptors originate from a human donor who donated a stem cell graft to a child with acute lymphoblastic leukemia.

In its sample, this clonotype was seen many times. The CDR3 sequence: CASSNTGGLYGYTF. CDR3 bases: TGTGCCAGCAGCAACACCGGCGGGCTCTATGGCTACACCTTC. The chain carries TRBV12-3 or TRBV12-4 and TRBJ1-2; D call uncertain. There are 14 residues in the CDR3. Trimming removed 6 bases from V and 4 bases from J, with 15 bases in between.

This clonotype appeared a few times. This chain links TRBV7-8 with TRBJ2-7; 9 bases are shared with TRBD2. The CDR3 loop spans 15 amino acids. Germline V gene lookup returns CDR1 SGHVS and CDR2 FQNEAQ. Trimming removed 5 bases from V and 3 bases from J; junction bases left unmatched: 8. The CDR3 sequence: CASSQRTSAFYEQYF. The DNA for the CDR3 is TGTGCCAGCAGCCAAAGGACTAGCGCCTTCTACGAGCAGTACTTC.

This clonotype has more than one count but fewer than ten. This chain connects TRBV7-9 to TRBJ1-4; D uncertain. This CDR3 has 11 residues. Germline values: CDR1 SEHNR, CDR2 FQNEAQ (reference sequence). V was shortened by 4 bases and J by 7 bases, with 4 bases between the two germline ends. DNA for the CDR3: TGTGCCAGCAGCTCAGTTGAAAAACTGTTTTTT. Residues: CASSSVEKLFF.

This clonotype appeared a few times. CDR3 region: CASSFRRDGNEQFF. The DNA of the CDR3 is TGCGCCAGCAGCTTTCGGCGGGACGGCAATGAGCAGTTCTTC. This sequence joins TRBV5-1 and TRBJ2-1; tentatively, D is TRBD2 (6 bases). Germline lookup yields CDR1 SGHRS and CDR2 YFSETQ. The V and J ends lost 2 bases and 6 bases respectively, with 12 bases between them. There are 14 residues in the CDR3.

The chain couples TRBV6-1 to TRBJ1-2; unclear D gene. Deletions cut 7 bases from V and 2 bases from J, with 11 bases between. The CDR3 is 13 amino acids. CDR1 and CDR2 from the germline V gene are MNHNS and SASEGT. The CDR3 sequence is CASMSAGNYGYTF. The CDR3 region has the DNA TGTGCCAGCATGTCGGCAGGCAACTATGGCTACACCTTC.

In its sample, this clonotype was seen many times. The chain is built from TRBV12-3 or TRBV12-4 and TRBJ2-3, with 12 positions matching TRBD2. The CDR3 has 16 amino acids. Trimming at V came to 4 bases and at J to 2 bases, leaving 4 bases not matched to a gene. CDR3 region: CASSYRTSGITDTQYF. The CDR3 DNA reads TGTGCCAGCAGTTACAGGACTAGCGGGATCACAGATACGCAGTATTTT.

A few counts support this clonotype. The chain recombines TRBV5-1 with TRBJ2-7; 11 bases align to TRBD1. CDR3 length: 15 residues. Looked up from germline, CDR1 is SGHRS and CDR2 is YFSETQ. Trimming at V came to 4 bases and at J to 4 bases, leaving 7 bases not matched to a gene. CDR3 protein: CASSDRDRGKYEQYF. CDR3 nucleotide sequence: TGCGCCAGCAGCGACCGGGACAGGGGGAAATACGAGCAGTACTTC.

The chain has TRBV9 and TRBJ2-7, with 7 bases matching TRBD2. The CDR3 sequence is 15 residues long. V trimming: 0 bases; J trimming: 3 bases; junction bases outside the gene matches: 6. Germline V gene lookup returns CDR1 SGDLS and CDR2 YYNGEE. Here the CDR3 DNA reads TGTGCCAGCAGCGTAGGCACTAGCGTATACTACGAGCAGTACTTC. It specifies CASSVGTSVYYEQYF.

The DNA of the CDR3 is TGTGCCAGCAGTGACAGGGGTGGAGAAAAACTGTTTTTT. Protein sequence: CASSDRGGEKLFF. The genes are TRBV3-1 and TRBJ1-4, with 8 bases aligning to TRBD1. Germline assignment: CDR1 LGHDT and CDR2 YNNKEL (reference sequence). The CDR3 runs to 13 residues. V lost 6 bases and J lost 8; bases outside the gene matches: 5.

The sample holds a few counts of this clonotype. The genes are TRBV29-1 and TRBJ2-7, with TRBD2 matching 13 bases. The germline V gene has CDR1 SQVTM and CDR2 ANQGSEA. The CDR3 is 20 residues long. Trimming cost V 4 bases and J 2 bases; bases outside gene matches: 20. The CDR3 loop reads CSVVSTSGRAKGGGTYEQYF. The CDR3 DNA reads TGCAGCGTTGTCTCCACTAGCGGGAGGGCCAAAGGTGGTGGTACCTACGAGCAGTACTTC.

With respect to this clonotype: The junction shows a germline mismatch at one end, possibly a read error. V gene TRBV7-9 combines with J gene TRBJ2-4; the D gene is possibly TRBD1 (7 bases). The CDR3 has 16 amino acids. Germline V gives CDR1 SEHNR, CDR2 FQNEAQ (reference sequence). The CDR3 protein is CASSPGGTANKNSQYF. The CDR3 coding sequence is TGTGCCAGCAGCCCAGGAGGGACAGCGAACAAAAACAGTCAGTACTTC.

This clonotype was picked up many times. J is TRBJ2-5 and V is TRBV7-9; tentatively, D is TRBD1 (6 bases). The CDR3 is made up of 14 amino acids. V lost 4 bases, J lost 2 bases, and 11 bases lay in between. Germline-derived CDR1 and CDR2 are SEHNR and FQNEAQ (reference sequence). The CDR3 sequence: CASSSRQDQETQYF. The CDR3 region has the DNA TGTGCCAGCAGCTCCCGACAGGATCAAGAGACCCAGTACTTC.

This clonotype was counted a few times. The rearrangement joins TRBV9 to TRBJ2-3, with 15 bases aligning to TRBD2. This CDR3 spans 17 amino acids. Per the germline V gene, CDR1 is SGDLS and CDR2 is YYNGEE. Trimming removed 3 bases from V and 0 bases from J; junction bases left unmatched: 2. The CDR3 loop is CASSGTSGRASTDTQYF. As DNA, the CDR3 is TGTGCCAGCAGCGGGACTAGCGGGAGGGCCAGCACAGATACGCAGTATTTT. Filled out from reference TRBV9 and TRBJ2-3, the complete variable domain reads DSGVTQTPKHLITATGQRVTLRCSPRSGDLSVYWYQQSLDQGLQFLIQYYNGEERAKGNILERFSAQQFPDLHSELNLSSLELGDSALYFCASSGTSGRASTDTQYFGPGTRLTVL.

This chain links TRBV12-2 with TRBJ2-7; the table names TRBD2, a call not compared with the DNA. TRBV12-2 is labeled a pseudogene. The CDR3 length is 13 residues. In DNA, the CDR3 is TGTGCACCCTACTACCGGCAGATATACGAGCAGTACTTC. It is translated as CAPYYRQIYEQYF.

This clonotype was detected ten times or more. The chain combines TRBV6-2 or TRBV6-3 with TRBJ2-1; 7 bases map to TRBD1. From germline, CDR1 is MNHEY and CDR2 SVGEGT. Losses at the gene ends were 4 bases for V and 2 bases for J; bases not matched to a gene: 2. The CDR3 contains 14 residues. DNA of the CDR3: TGTGCCAGCAGTTGGGGACAGACCTACAATGAGCAGTTCTTC. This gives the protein CASSWGQTYNEQFF.

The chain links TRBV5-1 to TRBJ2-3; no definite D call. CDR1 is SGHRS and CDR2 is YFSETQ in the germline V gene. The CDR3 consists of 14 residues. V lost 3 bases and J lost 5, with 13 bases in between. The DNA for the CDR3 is TGCGCCAGCAGCTCTTCTCGAGGTCAAGATACGCAGTATTTT. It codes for CASSSSRGQDTQYF.

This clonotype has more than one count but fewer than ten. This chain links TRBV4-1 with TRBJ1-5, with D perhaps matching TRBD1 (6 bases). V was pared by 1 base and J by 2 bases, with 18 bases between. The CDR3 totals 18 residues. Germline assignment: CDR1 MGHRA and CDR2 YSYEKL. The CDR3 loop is CASSQGMERGARNQPQHF. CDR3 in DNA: TGCGCCAGCAGCCAAGGGATGGAGAGGGGGGCGCGCAATCAGCCCCAGCATTTT.

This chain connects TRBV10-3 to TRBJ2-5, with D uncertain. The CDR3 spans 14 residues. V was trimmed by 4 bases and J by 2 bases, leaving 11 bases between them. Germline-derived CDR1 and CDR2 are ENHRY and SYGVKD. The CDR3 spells CAISAAPRQETQYF. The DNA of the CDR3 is TGTGCCATCAGTGCCGCCCCCCGACAAGAGACCCAGTACTTC.

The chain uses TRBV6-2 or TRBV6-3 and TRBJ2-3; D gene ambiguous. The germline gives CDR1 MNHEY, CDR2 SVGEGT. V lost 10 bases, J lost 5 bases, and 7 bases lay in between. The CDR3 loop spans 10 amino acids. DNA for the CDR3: TGTGCCACCTTTGGAGATACGCAGTATTTT. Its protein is CATFGDTQYF.